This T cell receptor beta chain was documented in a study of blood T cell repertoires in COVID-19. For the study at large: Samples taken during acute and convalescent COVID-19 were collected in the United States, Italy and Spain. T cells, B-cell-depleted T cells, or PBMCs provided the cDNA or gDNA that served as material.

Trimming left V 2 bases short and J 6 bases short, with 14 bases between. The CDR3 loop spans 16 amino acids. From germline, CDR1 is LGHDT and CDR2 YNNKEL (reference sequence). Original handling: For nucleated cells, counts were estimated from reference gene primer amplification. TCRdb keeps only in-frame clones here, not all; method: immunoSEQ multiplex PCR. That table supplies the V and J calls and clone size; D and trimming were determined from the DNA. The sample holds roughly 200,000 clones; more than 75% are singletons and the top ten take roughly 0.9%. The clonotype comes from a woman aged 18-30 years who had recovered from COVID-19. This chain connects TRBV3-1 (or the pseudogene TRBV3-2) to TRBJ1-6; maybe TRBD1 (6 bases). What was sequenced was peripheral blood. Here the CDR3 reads CASSQRGGTGNSPLHF. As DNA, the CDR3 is TGTGCCAGCAGCCAAAGGGGGGGGACGGGTAATTCACCCCTCCACTTT.